This TCR beta chain derives from a study of T cells in women clearing cervical HPV infection. Method: immunoSEQ multiplex PCR; TCRdb's copy keeps in-frame clones and lacks some. The sample holds about 48,000 clones. Looked up from germline, CDR1 is DFQATT and CDR2 is SNEGSKA (reference sequence). The V and J ends lost 5 bases and 3 bases, in that order; junction bases with no gene match: 11. The CDR3 loop spans 16 amino acids. On this clone itself: Read sequence stops 3 residues before the CDR3 end, and the germline J gene provides the missing end.

The sample comprised blood buffy coat. V and J are TRBV20-1 and TRBJ2-3; TRBD2 agrees at 10 bases. This sequence was found in a woman between 18 and 75 years old with a cervical HPV16 infection that either progressed to CIN3+ or cleared (not recorded which). CDR3 loop: CSAWLATTSGTDTQYF. The CDR3 bases that were read are TGCAGTGCTTGGCTAGCTACGACTAGCGGGACAGATACG.